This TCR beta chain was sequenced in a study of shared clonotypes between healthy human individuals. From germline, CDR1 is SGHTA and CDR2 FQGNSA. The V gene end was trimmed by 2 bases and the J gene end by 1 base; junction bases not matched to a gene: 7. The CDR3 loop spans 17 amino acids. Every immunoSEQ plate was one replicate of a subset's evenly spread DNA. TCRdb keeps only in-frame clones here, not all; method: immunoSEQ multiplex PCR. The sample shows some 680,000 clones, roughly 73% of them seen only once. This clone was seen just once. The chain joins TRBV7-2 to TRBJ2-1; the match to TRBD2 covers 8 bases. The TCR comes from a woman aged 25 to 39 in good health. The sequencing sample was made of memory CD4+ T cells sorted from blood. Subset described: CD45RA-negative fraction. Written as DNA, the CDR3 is TGTGCCAGCAGCTTATGGGGCGGCGGGAGGTCCTACAATGAGCAGTTCTTC. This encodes CASSLWGGGRSYNEQFF. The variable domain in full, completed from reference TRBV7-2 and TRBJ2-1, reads GAGVSQSPSNKVTEKGKDVELRCDPISGHTALYWYRQSLGQGLEFLIYFQGNSAPDKSGLPSDRFSAERTGGSVSTLTIQRTQQEDSAVYLCASSLWGGGRSYNEQFFGPGTRLTVL.